These 20 T cell receptor beta chains came from one sample sequenced in a study of cytomegalovirus exposure and HLA in healthy donors. Produced via immunoSEQ multiplex PCR; TCRdb's table is partial and in-frame only. In the table there are 150,000 to 200,000 clones, approximately 86% of which are singletons. Sequenced sample: PBMCs. The receptors originated from a man aged 30 to 45 in good health and CMV-seropositive.

J is TRBJ2-7 and V is TRBV27; D unresolved. CDR1 is MNHEY and CDR2 is SMNVEV in the germline V gene (reference sequence). The CDR3 is made up of 12 amino acids. Deletions cut 5 bases from V and 4 bases from J, with 9 bases between. The CDR3 spells CASSESPYEQYF. In nucleotides, the CDR3 is TGTGCCAGCAGTGAGTCCCCGTACGAGCAGTACTTC.

This chain uses TRBV6-5 with TRBJ1-2, with TRBD1 identical over 8 bases. Germline V gene lookup returns CDR1 MNHEY and CDR2 SVGAGI. This CDR3 has 15 amino acids. With V trimmed by 0 bases and J by 7 bases, 7 bases remained unmatched. CDR3 protein: CASSYSIPGGGGYTF. Written as DNA, the CDR3 is TGTGCCAGCAGTTACTCGATACCAGGGGGCGGTGGCTACACCTTC.

As to this clone: The junction differs from germline at one of its ends, possibly a read error. The CDR3 DNA is TGTGCCAGCAGCCTACCGGGGGGCTCCAACAATGAGCAGTTCTTC. It encodes CASSLPGGSNNEQFF. The chain joins TRBV7-3 to TRBJ2-1; the D gene is possibly TRBD2 (7 bases). The germline V gene has CDR1 SGHTA and CDR2 FQGTGA. This CDR3 is 15 amino acids long.

This sequence joins TRBV28 and TRBJ2-5, with D unresolved. This CDR3 contains 15 residues. The germline V gene has CDR1 MDHEN and CDR2 SYDVKM. The germline V and J ends were trimmed by 3 bases and 1 base, with 12 bases remaining between them. CDR3 protein: CASSLTGRSQETQYF. The DNA for the CDR3 is TGTGCCAGCAGTTTGACTGGAAGGTCCCAAGAGACCCAGTACTTC.

This rearrangement joins TRBV28 to TRBJ2-7; the match to TRBD2 covers 7 bases. Trimming at V came to 3 bases and at J to 6 bases, leaving 14 bases not matched to a gene. The germline CDR1 and CDR2 sequences are MDHEN and SYDVKM. The CDR3 spans 16 residues. DNA for the CDR3: TGTGCCAGCAGTTTTCAGCGGGGACGCCCCGGGGGCGAGCAGTACTTC. Its translation is CASSFQRGRPGGEQYF.

The chain uses TRBV29-1 and TRBJ2-7, with TRBD2 as a possible D gene (5 bases). V was shortened by 0 bases and J by 3 bases, with 15 bases between the two germline ends. The length of the CDR3 is 15 residues. Germline-derived CDR1 and CDR2 are SQVTM and ANQGSEA. The DNA for the CDR3 is TGCAGCGTTGAAGATCCTTTAACCGGAGGCTACGAGCAGTACTTC. Its protein is CSVEDPLTGGYEQYF.

CDR3 nucleotide sequence: TGTGCCAGCAGTTACGAAGGGTTAGCTGAAGCTTTCTTT. It is translated as CASSYEGLAEAFF. V and J are TRBV6-6 and TRBJ1-1; no firm D call. The CDR3 spans 13 residues. Germline CDR1 and CDR2: MNHNY and SVGAGI (reference sequence). V was clipped by 2 bases and J by 6 bases, with 10 bases between them.

CDR3 sequence reads: CSVGLEGTTDTQYF. For the CDR3, the DNA is TGCAGCGTTGGACTAGAAGGAACCACAGATACGCAGTATTTT. The gene calls are TRBV29-1 and TRBJ2-3, with TRBD2 as a possible D gene (6 bases). V was shortened by 4 bases and J by 2 bases, with 13 bases between the two germline ends. Germline V gene lookup returns CDR1 SQVTM and CDR2 ANQGSEA. This CDR3 spans 14 amino acids.

The chain has TRBV9 and TRBJ1-5; 8 bases line up with TRBD1. CDR3 length: 14 residues. Germline CDR1 SGDLS, CDR2 YYNGEE. Germline trimming cut 2 bases from V and 7 bases from J; bases unmatched to any gene: 5. CDR3: CASSVGQGGQPQHF. The DNA for the CDR3 is TGTGCCAGCAGCGTCGGACAGGGAGGACAGCCCCAGCATTTT.

The rearrangement joins TRBV28 to TRBJ1-2; unclear D gene. V was shortened by 6 bases and J by 3 bases, with 11 bases between the two germline ends. This CDR3 has 13 amino acids. The germline CDR1 and CDR2 sequences are MDHEN and SYDVKM. The CDR3 nucleotides read TGTGCCAGCAGCGCGGTGGGGTACTATGGCTACACCTTC. It specifies CASSAVGYYGYTF.

This chain connects TRBV4-3 to TRBJ1-4, with TRBD1 as a possible D gene (5 bases). The germline CDR1 and CDR2 sequences are LGHNA and YSLEER. Trimming removed 1 base from V and 5 bases from J, with 11 bases in between. CDR3 size: 15 residues. The CDR3, as DNA: TGCGCCAGCAGCCAAGGGGTGGGGGAGAATGAAAAACTGTTTTTT. Translating it yields CASSQGVGENEKLFF.

The chain recombines TRBV27 with TRBJ2-1; the D gene is possibly TRBD2 (5 bases). Germline V gene sequence: CDR1 MNHEY, CDR2 SMNVEV (reference sequence). The CDR3 is made up of 14 amino acids. Trimming pared 0 bases from V and 4 bases from J, leaving 7 bases between. The DNA for the CDR3 is TGTGCCAGCAGTTTATCCCTAGCTTACAATGAGCAGTTCTTC. It is translated as CASSLSLAYNEQFF.

This chain uses TRBV28 with TRBJ1-5; D may be TRBD1 (5 bases). Deletions cut 3 bases from V and 3 bases from J, with 12 bases between. The CDR3 loop spans 15 amino acids. Germline CDR1 MDHEN, CDR2 SYDVKM. CDR3 loop: CASSLLGLANQPQHF. The CDR3 region has the DNA TGTGCCAGCAGTTTGTTGGGACTCGCCAATCAGCCCCAGCATTTT.

This chain links TRBV5-6 with TRBJ2-7; 8 bases are shared with TRBD1. Germline V gene data show CDR1 as SGHDT and CDR2 as YYEEEE. V dropped 5 bases and J dropped 5; count of bases not matched to a gene: 15. The CDR3 is made up of 16 amino acids. CDR3 coding DNA: TGTGCCAGCAGTTGGTGGGGGGCCGACAGGGGCCACGAGCAGTACTTC. This sequence encodes CASSWWGADRGHEQYF.

In this sample, this clone turned up once. The chain uses TRBV5-4 and TRBJ1-2; 8 nucleotides match TRBD1. The germline V gene encodes CDR1 SGHNT and CDR2 YYREEE (reference sequence). This CDR3 region has 13 residues. Trimming took 2 bases from V and 10 from J; bases not matched to a gene: 7. CDR3 DNA: TGTGCCAGCAGCTTCAGCAGGGGGCCCAACTACACCTTC. Translating gives CASSFSRGPNYTF.

The rearrangement uses TRBV5-1 and TRBJ2-5, with TRBD1 identical over 8 bases. The CDR3 is 14 residues long. The germline V gene encodes CDR1 SGHRS and CDR2 YFSETQ. J lost 5 bases, V lost 3 bases, and 6 bases had no gene match. DNA for the CDR3: TGCGCCAGCAGCTCGACAGGGGCGGGGGAGACCCAGTACTTC. It specifies CASSSTGAGETQYF. Drawing the rest from reference TRBV5-1 and TRBJ2-5, the complete variable domain is KAGVTQTPRYLIKTRGQQVTLSCSPISGHRSVSWYQQTPGQGLQFLFEYFSETQRNKGNFPGRFSGRQFSNSRSEMNVSTLELGDSALYLCASSSTGAGETQYFGPGTRLLVL.

In the case of this clone: At the DNA level, this CDR3 is encoded by other sequences in the same sample as well. This chain uses TRBV9 with TRBJ2-5; 7 bases are a match to TRBD2. Trimming at V came to 4 bases and at J to 4 bases, leaving 13 bases not matched to a gene. This CDR3 comprises 16 residues. Germline V CDR1 and CDR2: SGDLS, YYNGEE. The CDR3 nucleotides read TGTGCCAGCAGCCCCGAGGAGGGAGGGCCGGTAGAGACCCAGTACTTC. Translating it yields CASSPEEGGPVETQYF.

Regarding this clone: Different DNA sequences within this sample yield the same CDR3. This rearrangement joins TRBV9 to TRBJ2-5; D might be TRBD2 (5 bases). The ends were cut back, 2 bases at V and 5 bases at J, with 10 bases in the middle. CDR1 SGDLS and CDR2 YYNGEE come from the germline V gene. This CDR3 has 13 residues. The CDR3 sequence: CASSVGGRETQYF. The CDR3 bases are TGTGCCAGCAGCGTTGGAGGACGGGAGACCCAGTACTTC.

This chain uses TRBV4-1 with TRBJ2-7; no reliable D call. The CDR3 consists of 16 residues. Germline CDR1 MGHRA, CDR2 YSYEKL. The V end lost 1 base, the J end lost 8 bases, and 21 bases lay between the germline ends. The CDR3: CASSQAIPMGFGQQYF. CDR3 nucleotides: TGCGCCAGCAGCCAAGCAATTCCGATGGGGTTCGGGCAGCAGTACTTC.

The chain uses TRBV4-3 and TRBJ2-3; 8 nucleotides line up with TRBD1. Germline CDR1 LGHNA, CDR2 YSLEER. This CDR3 contains 16 residues. V was pared by 4 bases and J by 3 bases, with 9 bases of the junction left unmatched. The CDR3 sequence: CASSPTRNRGTDTQYF. The CDR3 DNA is TGCGCCAGCAGCCCTACTAGGAACAGGGGGACAGATACGCAGTATTTT.